Below, 19 T cell receptor beta chains from the same sample are listed, as sequenced in a study of cytomegalovirus exposure and HLA in healthy donors. PCR used 60 Vbeta primers and 13 Jbeta primers. Data came from immunoSEQ multiplex PCR; TCRdb stores just in-frame clones and leaves some out. The clone table shows about 84,000 clones, with the ten largest holding about 0.61%. What was sequenced was PBMCs. All receptors come from a man aged 50 to 60 in good health and CMV-seronegative.

The gene calls are TRBV7-9 and TRBJ1-3, with D possibly matching TRBD1 (6 bases). The CDR3 has 16 residues. Germline loops: CDR1 SEHNR, CDR2 FQNEAQ (reference sequence). Trimming took off 3 bases at V and 0 bases at J, with 12 bases between the two ends. CDR3 sequence: CASSFSYRDSGNTIYF. In DNA, the CDR3 is TGTGCCAGCAGCTTTTCATACAGGGACTCTGGAAACACCATATATTTT.

The chain joins TRBV10-2 to TRBJ1-2, with TRBD1 as a possible D gene (6 bases). The CDR3 runs to 13 residues. CDR1 and CDR2 (germline): WSHSY, SAAADI. Trimming removed 7 bases at V and 4 bases at J, with 13 bases between. The chain's CDR3 is CASNQGQFYGYTF. Here the CDR3 DNA reads TGCGCCAGCAATCAAGGACAGTTCTATGGCTACACCTTC.

This sequence joins TRBV6-1 and TRBJ2-7; 7 bases are a match to TRBD1. Germline V CDR1 and CDR2: MNHNS, SASEGT. The junction had 4 bases not matched to a gene; V was cut back by 4 bases and J by 1 base. The CDR3 is 14 amino acids. The CDR3 coding sequence is TGTGCCAGCAGTGGCCCGACAGGGTCCTACGAGCAGTACTTC. Protein sequence: CASSGPTGSYEQYF.

The chain uses TRBV18 and TRBJ2-2; D not certain. CDR3 length equals 12 residues. V was pared by 6 bases and J by 7 bases, with 9 bases between. Germline V gene sequence: CDR1 KGHSH, CDR2 LQKENI. The CDR3 is CASSARLGELFF. As DNA, the CDR3 is TGTGCCAGCTCGGCGAGACTCGGGGAGCTGTTTTTT.

The chain employs TRBV4-1 and TRBJ1-5; D is perhaps TRBD1 (6 bases). The CDR3 runs 16 residues. The V gene's germline CDR1 is MGHRA and CDR2 YSYEKL. V was cut by 4 bases and J by 0 bases, with 13 bases left in between. The CDR3 protein is CASSRQTGYSNQPQHF. DNA for the CDR3: TGCGCCAGCAGCCGACAAACAGGGTATAGCAATCAGCCCCAGCATTTT.

The genes are TRBV4-1 and TRBJ1-2; D possibly corresponds to TRBD1 (5 bases). Trimming left V 10 bases short and J 3 bases short, with 18 bases between. The germline V gene has CDR1 MGHRA and CDR2 YSYEKL. The CDR3 is made up of 14 amino acids. The DNA of the CDR3 is TGCGCCACCACGCCGGCAGGGAGGGACTATGGCTACACCTTC. Its translation is CATTPAGRDYGYTF.

The V call is TRBV27, the J call TRBJ2-7, with TRBD1 matching 9 bases. Trimming removed 4 bases from V and 9 bases from J; junction bases left unmatched: 4. The CDR3 spans 12 residues. The germline gives CDR1 MNHEY, CDR2 SMNVEV (reference sequence). Written as DNA, the CDR3 is TGTGCCAGCAGTTCGGGACAGGGAGGGCAGTACTTC. It yields the protein CASSSGQGGQYF.

The chain uses TRBV28 and TRBJ2-7; TRBD1 agrees at 7 bases. The ends lost 5 bases at V and 3 bases at J; junction bases unmatched: 13. The CDR3 length is 16 residues. Germline values: CDR1 MDHEN, CDR2 SYDVKM. The CDR3 spells CASSPSTGTLSYEQYF. CDR3 sequence (DNA): TGTGCCAGCAGTCCCTCGACAGGGACCCTAAGCTACGAGCAGTACTTC.

The chain uses TRBV6-6 and TRBJ2-2, with 10 bases fitting TRBD2. The germline gives CDR1 MNHNY, CDR2 SVGAGI (reference sequence). V trimming: 2 bases; J trimming: 4 bases; junction bases outside the gene matches: 4. The CDR3 covers 16 residues. The DNA of the CDR3 is TGTGCCAGCAGTTACGGGCTAGCGGGAGTCACCGGGGAGCTGTTTTTT. This encodes CASSYGLAGVTGELFF.

The chain joins TRBV5-4 to TRBJ1-2; D is possibly TRBD1 (5 bases). The germline V gene has CDR1 SGHNT and CDR2 YYREEE (reference sequence). Trimming pared 0 bases from V and 2 bases from J, leaving 11 bases between. The CDR3 length is 15 residues. CDR3 sequence: CASSLGSGQNYGYTF. In DNA form, the CDR3 reads TGTGCCAGCAGCTTGGGTTCAGGGCAAAACTATGGCTACACCTTC.

V and J are TRBV9 and TRBJ2-1; TRBD1 is a possible D gene (6 bases). Germline loops: CDR1 SGDLS, CDR2 YYNGEE. Trimming took 0 bases from V and 7 from J, leaving 14 bases between them. CDR3 length: 15 residues. Here the CDR3 reads CASSVVGQRGNEQFF. For the CDR3, the DNA is TGTGCCAGCAGCGTAGTGGGCCAAAGGGGGAATGAGCAGTTCTTC.

V and J are TRBV28 and TRBJ1-5, with D unclear. CDR1 and CDR2 (germline): MDHEN, SYDVKM. V lost 8 bases and J lost 5, with 10 bases in between. The CDR3 loop spans 12 amino acids. The CDR3 loop reads CASLSVDQPQHF. The CDR3 bases are TGTGCCAGCCTCTCGGTTGATCAGCCCCAGCATTTT.

The CDR3 loop is CASSQGSPQGAKNIQYF. DNA for the CDR3: TGCGCCAGCAGCCAAGGTTCCCCCCAGGGAGCCAAAAACATTCAGTACTTC. This chain uses TRBV4-1 with TRBJ2-4, with D tentatively TRBD1 (5 bases). Trimming removed 1 base from V and 0 bases from J, with 13 bases in between. The CDR3 is 17 residues long. Looked up from germline, CDR1 is MGHRA and CDR2 is YSYEKL.

This rearrangement joins TRBV7-9 to TRBJ2-5, with D possibly TRBD1 on 6 matching bases. There are 14 residues in the CDR3. Trimming pared 2 bases from V and 3 bases from J, leaving 10 bases between. Germline V gives CDR1 SEHNR, CDR2 FQNEAQ (reference sequence). The chain's CDR3 is CASSLSGDEETQYF. Written as DNA, the CDR3 is TGTGCCAGCAGCTTATCAGGGGACGAAGAGACCCAGTACTTC.

The chain carries TRBV10-3 and TRBJ2-5; D might be TRBD2 (5 bases). Germline V gene data show CDR1 as ENHRY and CDR2 as SYGVKD. This CDR3 is built from 15 residues. Trimming took 0 bases from V and 9 from J, leaving 17 bases between them. The CDR3 DNA sequence: TGTGCCATCAGTGAGTCCCCGGACCGTCCAGCGGCCCAGTACTTC. Amino acids: CAISESPDRPAAQYF.

J is TRBJ1-2 and V is TRBV6-5; D might be TRBD1 (6 bases). V was shortened by 6 bases and J by 5 bases, with 19 bases between the two germline ends. The CDR3 sequence is 15 residues long. Germline V CDR1 and CDR2: MNHEY, SVGAGI. Written as DNA, the CDR3 is TGTGCCAGCAGCCAAGGGGAGGGGACACCGTATGGCTACACCTTC. It specifies CASSQGEGTPYGYTF.

The rearrangement uses TRBV4-2 and TRBJ2-5, with TRBD2 as a possible D gene (6 bases). V was cut by 4 bases and J by 6 bases, with 12 bases left in between. Germline V CDR1 and CDR2: LGHNA, YNFKEQ. The CDR3 totals 13 residues. CDR3 protein: CASSRRGGKTQYF. CDR3 nucleotides: TGTGCCAGCAGCCGGCGCGGCGGGAAGACCCAGTACTTC.

The V gene is TRBV28, the J gene TRBJ1-2; TRBD1 is a possible D gene (5 bases). V lost 3 bases to trimming and J lost 3 bases, with 11 bases between them. Per germline, CDR1 MDHEN and CDR2 SYDVKM. The CDR3 length is 14 residues. Here the CDR3 DNA reads TGTGCCAGCAGTTTTCAGGGAACCGACTATGGCTACACCTTC. Translating gives CASSFQGTDYGYTF.

The rearrangement links TRBV6-5 to TRBJ2-3; D is unresolved. Per the germline V gene, CDR1 is MNHEY and CDR2 is SVGAGI. V dropped 0 bases and J dropped 13 bases, with 11 bases sitting between them. This CDR3 is built from 12 residues. For the CDR3, the DNA is TGTGCCAGCAGTTACTCCGGAGTGGTGGAGTATTTT. This sequence encodes CASSYSGVVEYF.